These 20 T cell receptor beta chains originate from one sample sequenced in a study of cytomegalovirus exposure and HLA in healthy donors. Profiled with immunoSEQ multiplex PCR; TCRdb holds only in-frame clones, not every one. The sample lists more than 140,000 clones, less than 90% occurring once. Sequenced material: PBMCs. The receptor source for this set is a young woman in good health and CMV-seropositive.

The rearrangement links TRBV4-1 to TRBJ2-7; weak D call: TRBD1 (5 bases). This CDR3 has 16 residues. V lost 0 bases and J lost 6, with 18 bases in between. CDR1 is MGHRA and CDR2 is YSYEKL in the germline V gene. The CDR3 loop is CASSQDRARAYSEQYF. Here the CDR3 DNA reads TGCGCCAGCAGCCAAGATAGGGCCAGGGCCTACTCCGAGCAGTACTTC.

The chain links TRBV10-2 to TRBJ2-7; 8 positions agree with TRBD1. V lost 5 bases, J lost 5 bases, and 11 bases stayed unmatched. The CDR3 runs to 15 residues. Germline loops: CDR1 WSHSY, CDR2 SAAADI. DNA of the CDR3: TGCGCCAGCAGTCAAACCCGGACAGGGACCCACGAGCAGTACTTC. It translates to CASSQTRTGTHEQYF.

V and J are TRBV11-3 and TRBJ2-1; TRBD2 aligns across 11 bases. The CDR3 contains 19 residues. Germline lookup yields CDR1 SGHNT and CDR2 YENEEA. V was pared by 5 bases and J by 2 bases, with 14 bases of the junction left unmatched. The CDR3 protein is CASSPGGLAGGPTYNEQFF. The DNA for the CDR3 is TGTGCCAGCAGCCCCGGGGGGCTAGCGGGAGGCCCTACCTACAATGAGCAGTTCTTC. Full variable domain (rest looked up from reference TRBV11-3 and TRBJ2-1): EAGVVQSPRYKIIEKKQPVAFWCNPISGHNTLYWYLQNLGQGPELLIRYENEEAVDDSQLPKDRFSAERLKGVDSTLKIQPAELGDSAVYLCASSPGGLAGGPTYNEQFFGPGTRLTVL.

The chain links TRBV5-1 to TRBJ2-7, with a possible D match to TRBD1 (5 bases). The CDR3 spans 15 residues. The germline V gene has CDR1 SGHRS and CDR2 YFSETQ. Trimming took 0 bases from V and 4 from J, leaving 14 bases between them. The CDR3 sequence: CASSLGGALGYEQYF. The CDR3 DNA is TGCGCCAGCAGCTTGGGGGGCGCTTTGGGGTACGAGCAGTACTTC.

The CDR3 region is CASSSYREMEYEQYF. The CDR3 nucleotides are TGTGCCAGCAGCTCCTACAGGGAGATGGAATACGAGCAGTACTTC. The chain has TRBV13 and TRBJ2-7, with D maybe TRBD1 (6 bases). This CDR3 has 15 residues. Trimming removed 4 bases at V and 4 bases at J, with 17 bases between. CDR1 and CDR2 from the germline V gene are PRHDT and FYEKMQ (reference sequence). Drawing the rest from reference TRBV13 and TRBJ2-7, the complete variable domain is AAGVIQSPRHLIKEKRETATLKCYPIPRHDTVYWYQQGPGQDPQFLISFYEKMQSDKGSIPDRFSAQQFSDYHSELNMSSLELGDSALYFCASSSYREMEYEQYFGPGTRLTVT.

This chain uses TRBV29-1 with TRBJ2-5; TRBD1 matches at 7 bases. The germline gives CDR1 SQVTM, CDR2 ANQGSEA. The CDR3 totals 14 residues. Trimming at V came to 2 bases and at J to 3 bases, leaving 6 bases not matched to a gene. The CDR3 spells CSVELLQGEETQYF. The CDR3 DNA sequence: TGCAGCGTTGAACTCCTCCAGGGGGAAGAGACCCAGTACTTC.

The chain carries TRBV11-2 and TRBJ2-1; 7 bases match TRBD1. CDR3 length: 13 amino acids. V was pared by 2 bases and J by 8 bases, with 3 bases of the junction left unmatched. The germline gives CDR1 SGHAT, CDR2 FQNNGV. The CDR3 DNA follows: TGTGCCAGCAGCTTAAAGGGGGCCCATGAGCAGTTCTTC. As protein: CASSLKGAHEQFF.

The gene calls are TRBV5-1 and TRBJ2-1, with a tentative D call TRBD1 (5 bases). Germline CDR1 SGHRS, CDR2 YFSETQ. The CDR3 length is 14 residues. V lost 0 bases and J 7 bases, leaving 11 bases between the germline ends. The CDR3, as DNA: TGCGCCAGCAGCTTGGAACAGGTGCGAAATGAGCAGTTCTTC. Translation: CASSLEQVRNEQFF.

The chain couples TRBV28 to TRBJ2-7; 7 bases are shared with TRBD1. V lost 7 bases, J lost 2 bases, and 8 bases stayed unmatched. From germline, CDR1 is MDHEN and CDR2 SYDVKM. The CDR3 has 14 residues. Written as DNA, the CDR3 is TGTGCCAGCAACCGCCGGGACAGACCCTACGAGCAGTACTTC. Encoded protein: CASNRRDRPYEQYF.

The rearrangement uses TRBV7-9 and TRBJ1-2; D is uncertain. The germline V and J ends were trimmed by 0 bases and 1 base, with 12 bases remaining between them. CDR1 and CDR2 from the germline V gene are SEHNR and FQNEAQ (reference sequence). This CDR3 has 16 residues. For the CDR3, the DNA is TGTGCCAGCAGCTTAGCTTCGGGGAGAGTTAACTATGGCTACACCTTC. Translating it yields CASSLASGRVNYGYTF.

This CDR3 reads CASSLNSGANTGELFF. The CDR3 coding sequence is TGTGCCAGCAGCTTAAACTCGGGGGCGAACACCGGGGAGCTGTTTTTT. The gene calls are TRBV7-3 and TRBJ2-2; weak D call: TRBD2 (6 bases). CDR1 and CDR2 from the germline V gene are SGHTA and FQGTGA. The CDR3 runs to 16 residues. With 1 base removed from V and 0 bases from J, the gap between germline ends came to 9 bases. The whole variable domain, remainder taken from reference TRBV7-3 and TRBJ2-2, is GAGVSQTPSNKVTEKGKYVELRCDPISGHTALYWYRQSLGQGPEFLIYFQGTGAADDSGLPNDRFFAVRPEGSVSTLKIQRTERGDSAVYLCASSLNSGANTGELFFGEGSRLTVL.

The chain recombines TRBV5-1 with TRBJ1-2; 8 bases agree with TRBD1. The CDR3 is made up of 15 amino acids. V was pared by 0 bases and J by 5 bases, with 6 bases of the junction left unmatched. Germline CDR1 SGHRS, CDR2 YFSETQ. DNA of the CDR3: TGCGCCAGCAGCTTGGGGCAGGGGGCAAGGTATGGCTACACCTTC. It encodes CASSLGQGARYGYTF.

This chain joins TRBV9 and TRBJ2-7, with D maybe TRBD2 (6 bases). Germline V gene sequence: CDR1 SGDLS, CDR2 YYNGEE. The germline V and J ends were trimmed by 3 bases and 4 bases, with 14 bases remaining between them. The CDR3 loop spans 14 amino acids. The CDR3 DNA reads as TGTGCCAGCAGCGCATATAGCGGCCGGTACGAGCAGTACTTC. Residues: CASSAYSGRYEQYF.

This clone was detected only once. As DNA, the CDR3 is TGTGCCTGGAGAGAATGGGGGGAGAACACTGAAGCTTTCTTT. Translation: CAWREWGENTEAFF. V and J are TRBV30 and TRBJ1-1; D might be TRBD1 (5 bases). The CDR3 extends over 14 amino acids. Germline CDR1 reads GTSNPN; CDR2 reads SVGIG (reference sequence). V was pared by 3 bases and J by 1 base, with 12 bases between.

The CDR3 is CATALWQGAYEQYF. For the CDR3, the DNA is TGTGCCACCGCCCTGTGGCAGGGGGCCTACGAGCAGTACTTC. This chain connects TRBV28 to TRBJ2-7, with TRBD1 identical over 7 bases. Germline loops: CDR1 MDHEN, CDR2 SYDVKM. Trimming at V came to 10 bases and at J to 2 bases, leaving 11 bases not matched to a gene. This CDR3 comprises 14 residues.

The chain is built from TRBV4-1 and TRBJ1-1; 7 nucleotides line up with TRBD1. With 0 bases clipped from V and 0 bases from J, the junction kept 1 base outside the gene matches. Germline V gene lookup returns CDR1 MGHRA and CDR2 YSYEKL. The CDR3 has 15 residues. The CDR3 protein is CASSQEDRMNTEAFF. CDR3 sequence (DNA): TGCGCCAGCAGCCAAGAGGACAGGATGAACACTGAAGCTTTCTTT.

V gene TRBV19 combines with J gene TRBJ2-2; 9 bases fit TRBD1. The V and J ends lost 3 bases and 6 bases, in that order; junction bases with no gene match: 8. The CDR3 consists of 16 residues. The germline V gene encodes CDR1 LNHDA and CDR2 SQIVND (reference sequence). The CDR3 reads CASSIFVGTGPGELFF. CDR3 sequence (DNA): TGTGCCAGTAGTATTTTCGTCGGGACAGGGCCCGGGGAGCTGTTTTTT.

The chain joins TRBV11-3 to TRBJ2-2; TRBD2 matches 10 bases. This CDR3 comprises 13 residues. The V and J ends lost 5 bases and 8 bases, in that order; junction bases with no gene match: 2. CDR1 SGHNT and CDR2 YENEEA come from the germline V gene. The CDR3 loop is CASSELAGGELFF. In nucleotides, the CDR3 is TGTGCCAGCAGCGAACTAGCGGGGGGGGAGCTGTTTTTT.

This chain links TRBV27 with TRBJ2-3, with 9 bases lining up with TRBD2. Germline CDR1 MNHEY, CDR2 SMNVEV (reference sequence). V shed 6 bases and J 8 bases; nucleotides not matched to a gene: 12. The CDR3 loop spans 15 amino acids. The CDR3 reads CASSSSGRRMGTQYF. CDR3 DNA sequence: TGTGCCAGCAGCTCAAGCGGGAGGAGGATGGGTACGCAGTATTTT.

This clone occurred a few times. CDR3 residues: CASSESMTGANKAFF. The CDR3 bases are TGTGCCAGCAGTGAATCCATGACAGGGGCGAATAAAGCTTTCTTT. V is TRBV6-1 and J is TRBJ1-1, with 8 positions matching TRBD1. J was trimmed by 9 bases and V by 2 bases; bases with no gene match: 11. The CDR3 contains 15 residues. Germline loops: CDR1 MNHNS, CDR2 SASEGT.